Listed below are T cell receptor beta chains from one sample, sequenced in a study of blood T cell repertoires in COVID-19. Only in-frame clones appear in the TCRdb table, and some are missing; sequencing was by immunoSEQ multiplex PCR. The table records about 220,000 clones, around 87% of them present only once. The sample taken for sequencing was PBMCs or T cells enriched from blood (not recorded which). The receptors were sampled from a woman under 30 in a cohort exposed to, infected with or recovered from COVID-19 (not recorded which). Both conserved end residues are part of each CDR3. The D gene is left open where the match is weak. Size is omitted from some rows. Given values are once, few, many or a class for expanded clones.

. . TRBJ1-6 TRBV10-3 CAISDPERGERSLHF TGTGCCATCAGTGACCCCGAGCGGGGGGAGAGGTCCCTCCACTTT
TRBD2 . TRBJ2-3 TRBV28 CASNLGTSVTTTQYF TGTGCCAGCAACTTGGGGACTAGCGTCACAACTACGCAGTATTTT
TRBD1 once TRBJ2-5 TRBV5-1 CASSAGTGPDHETQYF TGCGCCAGCAGCGCCGGGACAGGTCCTGATCACGAGACCCAGTACTTC
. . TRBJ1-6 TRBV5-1 CASSLGGQGNSPLHF TGCGCCAGCAGCTTGGGGGGACAAGGTAATTCACCCCTCCACTTT
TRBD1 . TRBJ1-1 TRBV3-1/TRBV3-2 CASSPRDSLGSAFF TGTGCCAGCAGCCCTAGGGACAGTTTAGGATCGGCTTTCTTT
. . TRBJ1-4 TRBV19 CASSIASDEKLFF TGTGCCAGTAGTATAGCCAGTGATGAAAAACTGTTTTTT
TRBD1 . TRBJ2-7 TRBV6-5 CASSRQGDNEQYF TGTGCCAGCAGTCGGCAGGGGGATAACGAGCAGTACTTC
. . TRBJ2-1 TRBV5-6 CASSGIAYNEQFF TGTGCCAGCAGCGGCATAGCGTACAATGAGCAGTTCTTC
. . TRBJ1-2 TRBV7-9 CASSVASQVNYGYTF TGTGCCAGCAGCGTAGCAAGCCAAGTAAACTATGGCTACACCTTC
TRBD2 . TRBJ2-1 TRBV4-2 CASSQLAGGPNEQFF TGTGCCAGCAGCCAGCTAGCGGGAGGGCCTAATGAGCAGTTCTTC
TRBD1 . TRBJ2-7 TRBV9 CASSVSGTGNYEQYF TGTGCCAGCAGCGTAAGCGGGACAGGGAATTACGAGCAGTACTTC
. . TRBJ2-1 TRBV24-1 CATSDSLSTGIGNEQFF TGTGCCACCAGTGATTCTCTCTCGACAGGAATCGGCAATGAGCAGTTCTTC
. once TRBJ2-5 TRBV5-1 CASSPNQGSEETQYF TGCGCCAGCAGCCCTAACCAGGGGAGCGAGGAGACCCAGTACTTC
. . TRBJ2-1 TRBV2 CAGNRGEGGRNEQFF TGTGCCGGGAACAGGGGAGAGGGGGGCCGGAATGAGCAGTTCTTC
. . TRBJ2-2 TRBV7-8 CASSAVGELFF TGTGCCAGCAGCGCGGTCGGGGAGCTGTTTTTT
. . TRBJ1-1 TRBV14 CASSQDYPRDEAFF TGTGCCAGCAGCCAAGATTATCCCCGGGATGAAGCTTTCTTT
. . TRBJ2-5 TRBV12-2 CASRLAPIRDSQETQYF TGTGCAAGTCGCTTAGCCCCAATCAGGGACTCCCAAGAGACCCAGTACTTC
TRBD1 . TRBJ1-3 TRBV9 CASSVTGTERNSGNTIYF TGTGCCAGCAGCGTGACCGGGACAGAGCGTAACTCTGGAAACACCATATATTTT
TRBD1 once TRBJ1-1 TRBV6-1 CASSEGGLGGGRTEAFF TGTGCCAGCAGTGAAGGAGGTCTTGGAGGGGGCAGAACTGAAGCTTTCTTT
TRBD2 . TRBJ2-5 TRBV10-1 CASSAGRGLEETQYF TGCGCCAGCAGTGCGGGGCGGGGGTTGGAGGAGACCCAGTACTTC
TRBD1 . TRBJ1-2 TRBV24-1 CATYGTVPYGDSMYGYTF TGTGCCACATACGGGACAGTCCCTTATGGGGACTCTATGTATGGCTACACCTTC
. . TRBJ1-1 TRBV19 CASTVLGQMNTEAFF TGTGCCAGTACAGTACTCGGACAGATGAACACTGAAGCTTTCTTT
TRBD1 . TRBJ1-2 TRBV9 CASSVAGQGVIANYGYTF TGTGCCAGCAGCGTAGCAGGGCAGGGGGTCATTGCTAACTATGGCTACACCTTC
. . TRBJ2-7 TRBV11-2 CASSPKMDSGYEQYF TGTGCCAGCAGCCCCAAAATGGATTCGGGCTACGAGCAGTACTTC
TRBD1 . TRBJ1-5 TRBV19 CASGTGPPYQPQHF TGTGCCAGTGGGACAGGCCCCCCTTATCAGCCCCAGCATTTT
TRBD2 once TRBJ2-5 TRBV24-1 CATSDSGRAGRETQYF TGTGCCACCAGTGATAGCGGGAGGGCCGGGAGAGAGACCCAGTACTTC
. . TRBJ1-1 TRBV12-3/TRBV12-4 CASSKQENTEAFF TGTGCCAGCAGTAAACAGGAAAACACTGAAGCTTTCTTT
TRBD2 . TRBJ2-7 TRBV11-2 CASSLIAGGVGAYEQYF TGTGCCAGCAGCTTAATCGCGGGGGGTGTGGGGGCCTACGAGCAGTACTTC
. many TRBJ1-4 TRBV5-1 CASSRDQGSEKLFF TGCGCCAGCAGCAGGGATCAGGGAAGTGAAAAACTGTTTTTT
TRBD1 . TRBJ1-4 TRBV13 CASSLGQFEKLFF TGTGCCAGCAGCTTGGGACAGTTTGAAAAACTGTTTTTT
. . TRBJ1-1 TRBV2 CASSGARREISEAFF TGTGCCAGCAGTGGGGCGAGGAGGGAAATCTCTGAAGCTTTCTTT
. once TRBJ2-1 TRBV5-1 CASSFPSPGTINQDNEQFF TGCGCCAGCAGCTTCCCGAGCCCCGGGACAATCAACCAGGACAATGAGCAGTTCTTC
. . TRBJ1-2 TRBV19 CASSHISREGDDYGYTF TGTGCCAGTAGCCACATCTCGAGGGAGGGGGACGACTATGGCTACACCTTC
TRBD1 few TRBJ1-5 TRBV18 CASSATGAENGQPQHF TGTGCCAGCTCAGCTACAGGGGCCGAGAATGGGCAGCCCCAGCATTTT
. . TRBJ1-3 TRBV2 CASSRGTVGNTIYF TGTGCCAGCAGTCGGGGGACGGTGGGAAACACCATATATTTT
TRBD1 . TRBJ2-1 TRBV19 CASSPTGGLGNEQFF TGTGCCAGTAGTCCGACAGGGGGTTTGGGCAATGAGCAGTTCTTC
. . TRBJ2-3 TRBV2 CASRDRQGTDTQYF TGTGCCAGCAGAGATCGACAGGGCACAGATACGCAGTATTTT
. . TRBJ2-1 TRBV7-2 CASSSAVSYNEQFF TGTGCCAGCAGCTCGGCGGTCTCCTACAATGAGCAGTTCTTC
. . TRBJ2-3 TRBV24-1 CATSDSHKKTSETDTQYF TGTGCCACCAGTGATTCTCATAAGAAAACGTCGGAGACAGATACGCAGTATTTT